This entry features one TCR beta chain sequence. The sample originates from a study of blood T cell repertoires in COVID-19. Turning to the study itself: Samples taken during acute and convalescent COVID-19 were collected in the United States, Italy and Spain. T cells, B-cell-depleted T cells, or PBMCs supplied cDNA or gDNA.

Libraries were prepared by immunoSEQ multiplex PCR; TCRdb keeps only in-frame clonotypes and omits some of them. Of more than 200,000 clones listed, around 86% are singletons. This CDR3 is 15 amino acids long. The V end lost 4 bases, the J end lost 5 bases, and 17 bases lay between the germline ends. CDR1 and CDR2 (germline): SEHNR, FQNEAQ (reference sequence). Recruited during active infection, patients (from Seattle) were subsequently followed longitudinally. The gene calls are TRBV7-9 and TRBJ1-2; D gene unclear. The sequence derives from a woman older than 75 with COVID-19, enrolled during active disease. Specimen: peripheral blood. CDR3 DNA sequence: TGTGCCAGCAGCTCTAACTACGCGGGAGGTTATGGCTACACCTTC. Translation: CASSSNYAGGYGYTF.